The 3 T cell receptor beta chains reported below all come from one sample, sequenced in a study of OX40 agonist ivuxolimab in advanced cancers. This table comes from immunoSEQ multiplex PCR, and its TCRdb copy is limited to in-frame clones, with some not included. This table holds tens of thousands of clones, 91% found once. Sequenced here: CD4+ or CD8+ T cells sorted from blood, sampled in a trial of the OX40 agonist ivuxolimab. Receptors originate from an adult with an advanced solid tumor such as melanoma, head and neck, liver or kidney cancer.

This clone is a singleton in its sample. This sequence joins TRBV28 and TRBJ2-7; possibly TRBD1 for D (6 bases). CDR1 is MDHEN and CDR2 is SYDVKM in the germline V gene. The V and J ends lost 5 bases and 0 bases respectively, with 8 bases between them. The CDR3 extends over 13 amino acids. CDR3: CASSQDSSYEQYV. As DNA, the CDR3 is TGTGCCAGCAGTCAGGACAGCTCCTACGAGCAGTACGTC.

V and J are TRBV11-2 and TRBJ1-1, with no clear D. The CDR3 is 13 residues long. The germline gives CDR1 SGHAT, CDR2 FQNNGV. Trimming took off 2 bases at V and 5 bases at J, with 9 bases between the two ends. The CDR3 coding sequence is TGTGCCAGCAGCTTATCTTCCGGGACTGAAGCTTTCTTT. Translating it yields CASSLSSGTEAFF.

By share of the sample, this clone is medium-sized. The CDR3 DNA reads as TGTGCCAGTAGTATAGCCCGGCGGCAGGGAGGCACTGAAGCTTTCTTT. Encoded protein: CASSIARRQGGTEAFF. The chain joins TRBV19 to TRBJ1-1; weak D call: TRBD1 (5 bases). The V gene's germline CDR1 is LNHDA and CDR2 SQIVND (reference sequence). V was shortened by 1 base and J by 4 bases, with 16 bases between the two germline ends. This CDR3 is built from 16 residues.